This is a list of T cell receptor beta chains from one sample in a study of T cell responses to AZD1222 COVID-19 vaccine. Some clones are missing from TCRdb's copy, which holds only in-frame ones; the method was immunoSEQ multiplex PCR. The table records about 150,000 clones, approximately 90% of them present only once. Here the sequenced sample was peripheral blood, taken on day 0 of AZD1222 vaccination. The receptor source for this set is an adult in good health. The CDR3 runs from the conserved cysteine through the conserved F or W. The D gene is left open where the match is weak. Size is stated for part of the rows, as once, few or many counts, or as a class when the clone is expanded.

v_gene: TRBV6-2/TRBV6-3
d_gene: -
j_gene: TRBJ1-1
abundance: -
CDR3nt: TGTGCCAGCAGTTCCCCCCCCCGGGGCACTGAAGCTTTCTTT
CDR3aa: CASSSPPRGTEAFF

v_gene: TRBV5-6
d_gene: -
j_gene: TRBJ2-3
abundance: -
CDR3nt: TGTGCCAGCAGCTTGGACTCCTACACAGATACGCAGTATTTT
CDR3aa: CASSLDSYTDTQYF

v_gene: TRBV5-1
d_gene: -
j_gene: TRBJ1-1
abundance: -
CDR3nt: TGCGCCAGCAGCTTGTGGAGGGAAAAGACTGAAGCTTTCTTT
CDR3aa: CASSLWREKTEAFF

v_gene: TRBV18
d_gene: -
j_gene: TRBJ1-5
abundance: -
CDR3nt: TGTGCCAGCTCACCGCAGGGGCGAGTGAATCAGCCCCAGCATTTT
CDR3aa: CASSPQGRVNQPQHF

v_gene: TRBV4-1
d_gene: -
j_gene: TRBJ1-1
abundance: -
CDR3nt: TGCGCCAGCAGCCGGACAGAGCTGAACACTGAAGCTTTCTTT
CDR3aa: CASSRTELNTEAFF

v_gene: TRBV30
d_gene: TRBD1
j_gene: TRBJ1-5
abundance: -
CDR3nt: TGTGCCTGGAGTGTACGGGCAGGGGGCCTGCAGCCCCAGCATTTT
CDR3aa: CAWSVRAGGLQPQHF

v_gene: TRBV29-1
d_gene: -
j_gene: TRBJ1-1
abundance: -
CDR3nt: TGCAGCGTTGGGGTTGAGTTGAACACTGAAGCTTTCTTT
CDR3aa: CSVGVELNTEAFF

v_gene: TRBV30
d_gene: -
j_gene: TRBJ1-2
abundance: -
CDR3nt: TGTGCCTGGAGTGTACAACTTCGAAACTATGGCTACACCTTC
CDR3aa: CAWSVQLRNYGYTF

v_gene: TRBV7-2
d_gene: -
j_gene: TRBJ1-2
abundance: -
CDR3nt: TGTGCCAGCAGCTTAGGACGGTGGACTAACTATGGCTACACCTTC
CDR3aa: CASSLGRWTNYGYTF

v_gene: TRBV19
d_gene: TRBD1
j_gene: TRBJ2-5
abundance: -
CDR3nt: TGTGCCAGTAGTCGACAGGGTAGGGAGACCCAGTACTTC
CDR3aa: CASSRQGRETQYF

v_gene: TRBV9
d_gene: -
j_gene: TRBJ1-1
abundance: -
CDR3nt: TGTGCCAGCAGCGAGGGTAACCTGAACACTGAAGCTTTCTTT
CDR3aa: CASSEGNLNTEAFF

v_gene: TRBV19
d_gene: -
j_gene: TRBJ2-7
abundance: -
CDR3nt: TGTGCCAGTAGTATCAGGGGCCTCTCCTACGAGCAGTACTTC
CDR3aa: CASSIRGLSYEQYF

v_gene: TRBV9
d_gene: TRBD2
j_gene: TRBJ2-7
abundance: -
CDR3nt: TGTGCCAGCAGCGAGAGCGGGGGGGCCAACGAGCAGTACTTC
CDR3aa: CASSESGGANEQYF

v_gene: TRBV28
d_gene: -
j_gene: TRBJ1-5
abundance: -
CDR3nt: TGTGCCAGCTCCCTTTTTGGCCCGGGGGGCGAGGGTCAGCCCCAGCATTTT
CDR3aa: CASSLFGPGGEGQPQHF

v_gene: TRBV6-5
d_gene: TRBD1
j_gene: TRBJ1-1
abundance: -
CDR3nt: TGTGCCAGCCTCCGGGACAGGGGGCGGACTGAAGCTTTCTTT
CDR3aa: CASLRDRGRTEAFF

v_gene: TRBV15
d_gene: -
j_gene: TRBJ2-3
abundance: -
CDR3nt: TGTGCCACCAGCAGAGATGGCTTTAGGGGCACAGATACGCAGTATTTT
CDR3aa: CATSRDGFRGTDTQYF

v_gene: TRBV4-3
d_gene: TRBD1
j_gene: TRBJ1-2
abundance: -
CDR3nt: TGCGCCAGCAGCCAGAAGTATGGACAGGGCGTCGGCTACACCTTC
CDR3aa: CASSQKYGQGVGYTF

v_gene: TRBV29-1
d_gene: -
j_gene: TRBJ2-5
abundance: -
CDR3nt: TGCAGCGTTGAGCATCTCCAAGAGACCCAGTACTTC
CDR3aa: CSVEHLQETQYF

v_gene: TRBV7-7
d_gene: -
j_gene: TRBJ2-1
abundance: -
CDR3nt: TGTGCCAGCAGCTTAGGCGGGAACTCCTACAATGAGCAGTTCTTC
CDR3aa: CASSLGGNSYNEQFF

v_gene: TRBV9
d_gene: -
j_gene: TRBJ1-2
abundance: few
CDR3nt: TGTGCCAGCAGCCCTAAGGACAGTACTAACTATGGCTACACCTTC
CDR3aa: CASSPKDSTNYGYTF

v_gene: TRBV9
d_gene: -
j_gene: TRBJ1-6
abundance: -
CDR3nt: TGTGCCAGCAGCCTGGCCCTTGATTCACCCCTCCACTTT
CDR3aa: CASSLALDSPLHF

v_gene: TRBV6-2/TRBV6-3
d_gene: TRBD2
j_gene: TRBJ2-5
abundance: -
CDR3nt: TGTGCCAGCAGTTACTCCCTAGCGGGGGGCCAGGAAGAGACCCAGTACTTC
CDR3aa: CASSYSLAGGQEETQYF

v_gene: TRBV23-1
d_gene: -
j_gene: TRBJ1-1
abundance: once
CDR3nt: TGCGCCAGCAGTCAATGCGGGGGAGGCAGAACTGAAGCTTTCTTT
CDR3aa: CASSQCGGGRTEAFF

v_gene: TRBV7-2
d_gene: -
j_gene: TRBJ1-2
abundance: once
CDR3nt: TGTGCCGGCTTAACCGGGACGGATTATGGCTACACCTTC
CDR3aa: CAGLTGTDYGYTF

v_gene: TRBV18
d_gene: -
j_gene: TRBJ2-3
abundance: -
CDR3nt: TGTGCCAGCTCGCCCCGACCAGCCGGCAGCACAGATACGCAGTATTTT
CDR3aa: CASSPRPAGSTDTQYF

v_gene: TRBV5-4
d_gene: -
j_gene: TRBJ2-1
abundance: -
CDR3nt: TGTGCCAGCAGCTTGCAGGGGGGCGCCTACAATGAGCAGTTCTTC
CDR3aa: CASSLQGGAYNEQFF